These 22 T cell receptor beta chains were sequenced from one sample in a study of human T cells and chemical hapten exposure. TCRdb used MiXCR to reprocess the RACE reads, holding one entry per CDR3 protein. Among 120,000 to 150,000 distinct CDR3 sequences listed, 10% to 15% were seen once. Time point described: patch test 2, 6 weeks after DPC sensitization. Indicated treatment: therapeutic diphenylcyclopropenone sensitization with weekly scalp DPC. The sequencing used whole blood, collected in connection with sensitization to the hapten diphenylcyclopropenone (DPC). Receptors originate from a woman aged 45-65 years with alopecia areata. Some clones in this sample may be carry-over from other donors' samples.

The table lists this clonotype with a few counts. The CDR3 region has the DNA TGTGCCAGCAGCTCGGCGGGTTACGTGAACACTGAAGCTTTCTTT. This encodes CASSSAGYVNTEAFF. This chain joins TRBV27 and TRBJ1-1; D is ambiguous. Germline V gene data show CDR1 as MNHEY and CDR2 as SMNVEV (reference sequence). The V end was cut by 6 bases, the J end by 0 bases, with 14 bases between. This CDR3 has 15 residues.

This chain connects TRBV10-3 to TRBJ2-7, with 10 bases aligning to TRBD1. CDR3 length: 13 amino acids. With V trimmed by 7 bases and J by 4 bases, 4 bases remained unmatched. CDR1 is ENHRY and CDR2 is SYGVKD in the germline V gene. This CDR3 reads CAITEGQGYEQYF. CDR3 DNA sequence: TGTGCCATCACCGAGGGACAGGGGTACGAGCAGTACTTC.

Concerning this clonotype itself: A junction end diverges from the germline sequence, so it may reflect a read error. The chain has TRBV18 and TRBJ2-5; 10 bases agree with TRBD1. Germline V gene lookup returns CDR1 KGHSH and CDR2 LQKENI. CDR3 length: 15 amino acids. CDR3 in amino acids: CASSPTGGYQETQYF. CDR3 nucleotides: TGTGCTAGCTCACCGACAGGGGGCTACCAAGAGACCCAGTACTTC.

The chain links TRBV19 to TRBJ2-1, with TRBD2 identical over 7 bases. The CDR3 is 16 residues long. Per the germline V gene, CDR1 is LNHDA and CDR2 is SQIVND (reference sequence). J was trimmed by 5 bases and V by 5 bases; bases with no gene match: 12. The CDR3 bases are TGTGCCAGTAGTCCACCGGGAGGCCGAGGCCACAATGAGCAGTTCTTC. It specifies CASSPPGGRGHNEQFF.

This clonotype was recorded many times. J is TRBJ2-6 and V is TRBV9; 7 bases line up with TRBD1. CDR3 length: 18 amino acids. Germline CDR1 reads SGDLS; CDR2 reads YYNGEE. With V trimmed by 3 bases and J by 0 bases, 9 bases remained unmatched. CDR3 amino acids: CASSARRDSISGANVLTF. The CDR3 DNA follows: TGTGCCAGCAGCGCTCGCCGGGACAGCATCTCTGGGGCCAACGTCCTGACTTTC. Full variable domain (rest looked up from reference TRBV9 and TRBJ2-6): DSGVTQTPKHLITATGQRVTLRCSPRSGDLSVYWYQQSLDQGLQFLIQYYNGEERAKGNILERFSAQQFPDLHSELNLSSLELGDSALYFCASSARRDSISGANVLTFGAGSRLTVL.

The CDR3 sequence: CASSLVLAEEETQYF. CDR3 nucleotides: TGTGCCAGCAGCTTGGTACTGGCAGAAGAAGAGACCCAGTACTTC. The chain couples TRBV5-4 to TRBJ2-5; D call uncertain. V lost 0 bases, J lost 3 bases, and 12 bases lay in between. Germline V gene data show CDR1 as SGHNT and CDR2 as YYREEE (reference sequence). This CDR3 comprises 15 residues. Full variable domain (outside the CDR3, taken from reference TRBV5-4 and TRBJ2-5): ETGVTQSPTHLIKTRGQQVTLRCSSQSGHNTVSWYQQALGQGPQFIFQYYREEENGRGNFPPRFSGLQFPNYSSELNVNALELDDSALYLCASSLVLAEEETQYFGPGTRLLVL.

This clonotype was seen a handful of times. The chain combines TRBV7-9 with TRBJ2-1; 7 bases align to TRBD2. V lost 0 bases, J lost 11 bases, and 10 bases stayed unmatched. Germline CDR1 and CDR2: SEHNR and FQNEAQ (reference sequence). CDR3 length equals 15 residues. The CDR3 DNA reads TGTGCCAGCAGCTTAGCGGCGGGAGAAAGTGGGAAGCAGTTCTTC. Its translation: CASSLAAGESGKQFF.

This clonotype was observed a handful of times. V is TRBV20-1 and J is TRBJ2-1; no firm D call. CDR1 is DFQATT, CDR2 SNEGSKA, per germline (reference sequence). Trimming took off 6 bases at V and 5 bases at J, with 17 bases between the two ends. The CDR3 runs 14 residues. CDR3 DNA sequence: TGCAGTGCCTCGAAGAAACGGGCCCACAATGAGCAGTTCTTC. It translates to CSASKKRAHNEQFF.

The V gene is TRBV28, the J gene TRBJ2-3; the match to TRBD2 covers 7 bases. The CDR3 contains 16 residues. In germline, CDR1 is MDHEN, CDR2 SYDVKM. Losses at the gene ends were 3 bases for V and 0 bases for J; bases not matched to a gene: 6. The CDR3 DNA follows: TGTGCCAGCAGTTTGCCTAGCGGAGGAAGCACAGATACGCAGTATTTT. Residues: CASSLPSGGSTDTQYF.

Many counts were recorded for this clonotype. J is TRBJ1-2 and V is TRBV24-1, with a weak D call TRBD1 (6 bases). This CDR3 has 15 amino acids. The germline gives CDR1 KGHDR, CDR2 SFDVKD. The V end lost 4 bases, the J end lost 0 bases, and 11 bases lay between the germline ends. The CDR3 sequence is CATSDPTGSNYGYTF. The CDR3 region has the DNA TGTGCCACCAGTGACCCGACAGGCTCTAACTATGGCTACACCTTC.

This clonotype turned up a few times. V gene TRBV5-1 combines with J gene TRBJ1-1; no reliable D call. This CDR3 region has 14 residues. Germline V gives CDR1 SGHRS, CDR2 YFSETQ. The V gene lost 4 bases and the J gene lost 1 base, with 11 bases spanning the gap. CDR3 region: CASSPFDGNTEAFF. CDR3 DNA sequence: TGCGCCAGCAGCCCATTCGACGGGAACACTGAAGCTTTCTTT. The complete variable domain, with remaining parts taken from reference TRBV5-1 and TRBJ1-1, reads KAGVTQTPRYLIKTRGQQVTLSCSPISGHRSVSWYQQTPGQGLQFLFEYFSETQRNKGNFPGRFSGRQFSNSRSEMNVSTLELGDSALYLCASSPFDGNTEAFFGQGTRLTVV.

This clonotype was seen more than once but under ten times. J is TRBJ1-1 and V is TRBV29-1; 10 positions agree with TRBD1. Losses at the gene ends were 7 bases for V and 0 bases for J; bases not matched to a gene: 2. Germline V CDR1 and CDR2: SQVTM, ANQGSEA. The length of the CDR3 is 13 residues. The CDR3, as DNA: TGCAGCGGGGACAGGGGTATGAACACTGAAGCTTTCTTT. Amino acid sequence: CSGDRGMNTEAFF.

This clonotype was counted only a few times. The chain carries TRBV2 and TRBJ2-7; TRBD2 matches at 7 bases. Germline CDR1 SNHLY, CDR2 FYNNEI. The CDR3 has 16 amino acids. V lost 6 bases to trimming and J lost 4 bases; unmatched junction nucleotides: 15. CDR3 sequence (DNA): TGTGCCAGCAGCGAGGCCCCACTAGCGAATGGATACGAGCAGTACTTC. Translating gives CASSEAPLANGYEQYF. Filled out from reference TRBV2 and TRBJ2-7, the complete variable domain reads EPEVTQTPSHQVTQMGQEVILRCVPISNHLYFYWYRQILGQKVEFLVSFYNNEISEKSEIFDDQFSVERPDGSNFTLKIRSTKLEDSAMYFCASSEAPLANGYEQYFGPGTRLTVT.

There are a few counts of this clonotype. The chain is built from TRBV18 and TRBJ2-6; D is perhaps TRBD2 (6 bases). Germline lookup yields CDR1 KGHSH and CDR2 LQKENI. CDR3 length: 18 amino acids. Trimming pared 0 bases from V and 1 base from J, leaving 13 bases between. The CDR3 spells CASSPPGLGRSGANVLTF. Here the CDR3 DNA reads TGTGCCAGCTCACCACCGGGACTGGGCAGGTCTGGGGCCAACGTCCTGACTTTC.

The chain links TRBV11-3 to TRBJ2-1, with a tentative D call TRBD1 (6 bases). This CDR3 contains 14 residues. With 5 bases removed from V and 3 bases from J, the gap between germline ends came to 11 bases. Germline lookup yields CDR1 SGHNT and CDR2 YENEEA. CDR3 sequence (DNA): TGTGCCAGCAGCGTCTCAGGGGACTACAATGAGCAGTTCTTC. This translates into CASSVSGDYNEQFF.

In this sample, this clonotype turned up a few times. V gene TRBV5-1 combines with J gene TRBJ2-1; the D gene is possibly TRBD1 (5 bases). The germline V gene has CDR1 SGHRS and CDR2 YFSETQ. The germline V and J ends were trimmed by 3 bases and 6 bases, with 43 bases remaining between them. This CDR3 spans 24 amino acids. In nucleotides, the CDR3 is TGCGCCAGCAGCTCTTTAGGGGCCCCGCGACCAAGCGTCCTAGGTAATGCCGCTTTCAATGAGCAGTTCTTC. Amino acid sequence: CASSSLGAPRPSVLGNAAFNEQFF.

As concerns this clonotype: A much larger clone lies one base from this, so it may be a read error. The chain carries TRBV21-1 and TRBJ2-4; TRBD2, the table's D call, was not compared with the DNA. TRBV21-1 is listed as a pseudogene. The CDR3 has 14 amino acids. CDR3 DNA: TGTGCCGGCACCGTAGCGGGAGGGGGAAACATTCAGTACTTC. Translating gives CAGTVAGGGNIQYF.

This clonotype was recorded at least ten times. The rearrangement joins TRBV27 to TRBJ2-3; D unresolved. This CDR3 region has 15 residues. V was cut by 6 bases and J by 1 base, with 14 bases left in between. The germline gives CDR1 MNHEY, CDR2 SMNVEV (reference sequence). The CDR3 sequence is CASSDGWSGTDTQYF. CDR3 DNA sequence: TGTGCCAGCAGCGACGGATGGAGTGGCACAGATACGCAGTATTTT.

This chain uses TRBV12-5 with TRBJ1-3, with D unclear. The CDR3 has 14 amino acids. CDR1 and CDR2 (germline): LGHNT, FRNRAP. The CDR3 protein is CATPGQALRDTIYF. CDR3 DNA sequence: TGTGCCACCCCCGGGCAGGCTCTGAGAGACACCATATATTTT. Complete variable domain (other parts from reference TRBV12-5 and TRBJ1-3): DARVTQTPRHKVTEMGQEVTMRCQPILGHNTVFWYRQTMMQGLELLAYFRNRAPLDDSGMPKDRFSAEMPDATLATLKIQPSEPRDSAVYFCATPGQALRDTIYFGEGSWLTVV.

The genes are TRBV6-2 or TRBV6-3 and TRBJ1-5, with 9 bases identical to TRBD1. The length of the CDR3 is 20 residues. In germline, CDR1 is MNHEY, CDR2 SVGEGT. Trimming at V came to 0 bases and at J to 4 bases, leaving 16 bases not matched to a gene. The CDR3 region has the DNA TGTGCCAGCAGTTACTCAAGGACAGGGGTATTTTCTATGGGGAATCAGCCCCAGCATTTT. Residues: CASSYSRTGVFSMGNQPQHF.

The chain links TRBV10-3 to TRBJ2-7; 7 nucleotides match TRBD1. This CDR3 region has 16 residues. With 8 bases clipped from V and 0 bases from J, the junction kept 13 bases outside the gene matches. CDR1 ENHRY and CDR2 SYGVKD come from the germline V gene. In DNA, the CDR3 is TGTGCCATCGGACGGGACAGAGCCCTCAGCTCCTACGAGCAGTACTTC. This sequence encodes CAIGRDRALSSYEQYF.

The DNA for the CDR3 is TGCGCCAGCAGGAGGGACACTGAAGCTTTCTTT. It is translated as CASRRDTEAFF. This sequence joins TRBV5-1 and TRBJ1-1; D gene uncertain. The germline V gene has CDR1 SGHRS and CDR2 YFSETQ. V was pared by 5 bases and J by 3 bases, with 5 bases between. The CDR3 is made up of 11 amino acids.